This passage covers 30 T cell receptor beta chains from one sample sequenced in a study of blood T cell repertoires in COVID-19 (TCRdb year 2020). The method behind the library was the immunoSEQ multiplex PCR assay. TCRdb stores this immuneACCESS table with in-frame sequences only. Part of the clones is absent; in the studies checked, under half of the shortfall reflects unresolved V genes, and no reason is known for the rest. In this sample the table shows under 300,000 clones, approximately 80% of which occur a single time. The ten largest make up approximately 2% of the sample. The sequencing sample was made of peripheral blood. These receptors originate from a young man who had recovered from COVID-19.

The J gene is TRBJ1-3, the V gene TRBV28; D unclear. From germline, CDR1 is MDHEN and CDR2 SYDVKM. V shed 6 bases and J shed 0 bases, with 6 bases lying between them. This CDR3 is built from 13 residues. The CDR3 loop reads CASRAFSGNTIYF. DNA for the CDR3: TGTGCCAGCAGGGCATTCTCTGGAAACACCATATATTTT.

The V gene is TRBV28, the J gene TRBJ2-3, with D uncertain. The CDR3 covers 15 residues. The V and J ends lost 3 bases and 0 bases respectively, with 10 bases between them. The germline V gene encodes CDR1 MDHEN and CDR2 SYDVKM. The chain's CDR3 is CASSLVDTSTDTQYF. The CDR3 DNA sequence: TGTGCCAGCAGTTTGGTTGACACAAGCACAGATACGCAGTATTTT. The complete variable domain, with remaining parts taken from reference TRBV28 and TRBJ2-3, reads DVKVTQSSRYLVKRTGEKVFLECVQDMDHENMFWYRQDPGLGLRLIYFSYDVKMKEKGDIPEGYSVSREKKERFSLILESASTNQTSMYLCASSLVDTSTDTQYFGPGTRLTVL.

This clone has just a few counts. The rearrangement uses TRBV27 and TRBJ2-1; a weak D match, TRBD2 (5 bases). V was shortened by 6 bases and J by 6 bases, with 9 bases between the two germline ends. The CDR3 sequence is 12 residues long. The germline CDR1 and CDR2 sequences are MNHEY and SMNVEV (reference sequence). CDR3 sequence (DNA): TGTGCCAGCAGGCCGGGGATCAATGAGCAGTTCTTC. Its translation is CASRPGINEQFF.

This chain joins TRBV14 and TRBJ2-7, with 8 bases matching TRBD1. This CDR3 comprises 16 residues. V gave up 1 base and J gave up 4 bases; unmatched junction bases: 9. Germline V gives CDR1 SGHDN, CDR2 FVKESK. The chain's CDR3 is CASSQVCRQGPYEQYV. The DNA of the CDR3 is TGTGCCAGCAGCCAAGTTTGCCGACAGGGGCCTTACGAGCAGTACGTC.

V and J are TRBV3-1 (or the pseudogene TRBV3-2) and TRBJ1-6, with 7 bases aligning to TRBD1. The germline CDR1 and CDR2 sequences are LGHDT and YNNKEL (reference sequence). The CDR3 has 14 residues. The V gene end was trimmed by 5 bases and the J gene end by 11 bases; junction bases not matched to a gene: 9. As DNA, the CDR3 is TGTGCCAGCAGCGCGGGGACAGCCCAGGCACCCCTCCACTTT. It yields the protein CASSAGTAQAPLHF.

The rearrangement uses TRBV9 and TRBJ1-4; D might be TRBD1 (5 bases). This CDR3 is built from 13 residues. The V end was cut by 0 bases, the J end by 10 bases, with 10 bases between. Germline V gives CDR1 SGDLS, CDR2 YYNGEE. CDR3 loop: CASSVGDLGKLFF. CDR3 nucleotides: TGTGCCAGCAGCGTAGGGGACTTAGGAAAACTGTTTTTT.

As regards this clone: The identical CDR3 is also encoded by other nucleotide sequences in the sample. The CDR3 here is CASSPGTGLSYEQYV. For the CDR3, the DNA is TGTGCCAGCTCACCAGGGACAGGGTTATCCTACGAGCAGTACGTC. The genes are TRBV18 and TRBJ2-7, with 9 bases that match TRBD1. Trimming took 2 bases from V and 1 from J; bases not matched to a gene: 3. The CDR3 consists of 15 residues. Germline V gene sequence: CDR1 KGHSH, CDR2 LQKENI.

The rearrangement uses TRBV2 and TRBJ1-2, with D tentatively TRBD1 (5 bases). The V end lost 10 bases, the J end lost 6 bases, and 24 bases lay between the germline ends. There are 15 residues in the CDR3. Germline CDR1 reads SNHLY; CDR2 reads FYNNEI. The CDR3: CATTVPRRVGDGYTF. The DNA of the CDR3 is TGTGCCACCACTGTCCCGCGGAGGGTGGGGGATGGCTACACCTTC. Full variable domain (remainder filled in from reference TRBV2 and TRBJ1-2): EPEVTQTPSHQVTQMGQEVILRCVPISNHLYFYWYRQILGQKVEFLVSFYNNEISEKSEIFDDQFSVERPDGSNFTLKIRSTKLEDSAMYFCATTVPRRVGDGYTFGSGTRLTVV.

This chain connects TRBV14 to TRBJ2-3; 8 bases are shared with TRBD1. CDR1 is SGHDN, CDR2 FVKESK, per germline. With V trimmed by 4 bases and J by 6 bases, 9 bases remained unmatched. The length of the CDR3 is 15 residues. CDR3 sequence reads: CASSRPGQASDTQYF. The CDR3 DNA sequence: TGTGCCAGCAGCCGCCCGGGACAGGCCTCGGATACGCAGTATTTT.

This clone was found once. The chain is built from TRBV5-1 and TRBJ1-4, with TRBD1 matching over 7 bases. CDR1 is SGHRS and CDR2 is YFSETQ in the germline V gene. Trimming took 0 bases from V and 8 from J; bases not matched to a gene: 10. This CDR3 contains 16 residues. The CDR3 DNA follows: TGCGCCAGCAGCTTGGTGGGACAGTCCAGGGGGGAAAAACTGTTTTTT. It yields the protein CASSLVGQSRGEKLFF.

The chain recombines TRBV9 with TRBJ2-5; D is perhaps TRBD2 (5 bases). Trimming took off 4 bases at V and 9 bases at J, with 19 bases between the two ends. CDR1 and CDR2 (germline): SGDLS, YYNGEE. CDR3 length: 14 amino acids. CDR3 coding DNA: TGTGCCAGCAGCTCCCGGACTGGCCCATCGGCCCAGTACTTC. The encoded protein is CASSSRTGPSAQYF.

Within the sample, this clone is medium-sized. CDR3 region: CASSMGSTNSPLHF. The CDR3 DNA reads as TGTGCCAGCAGCATGGGCTCCACAAACTCACCCCTCCACTTT. The chain is built from TRBV7-8 and TRBJ1-6; no definite D call. This CDR3 contains 14 residues. Trimming removed 5 bases at V and 10 bases at J, with 15 bases between. Germline CDR1 SGHVS, CDR2 FQNEAQ.

This clone was seen once. The chain joins TRBV19 to TRBJ2-1; TRBD2 agrees at 8 bases. The CDR3 is 15 amino acids. Trimming took 9 bases from V and 7 from J; bases not matched to a gene: 14. CDR1 is LNHDA, CDR2 SQIVND, per germline (reference sequence). The CDR3 coding sequence is TGTGCCAGCCGAAAGCGGGGAACTAGCGGAAATGAGCAGTTCTTC. Its protein is CASRKRGTSGNEQFF.

The chain combines TRBV28 with TRBJ2-2; no definite D call. Germline assignment: CDR1 MDHEN and CDR2 SYDVKM. V was cut by 5 bases and J by 5 bases, with 6 bases left in between. This CDR3 contains 12 residues. CDR3 coding DNA: TGTGCCAGCAGTCTCACAACCGGGGAGCTGTTTTTT. Its protein product is CASSLTTGELFF.

This clone was recorded once. The gene calls are TRBV7-9 and TRBJ2-2; TRBD2 is a possible D gene (5 bases). The ends were cut back, 5 bases at V and 3 bases at J, with 19 bases in the middle. Germline V gene lookup returns CDR1 SEHNR and CDR2 FQNEAQ (reference sequence). CDR3 size: 17 residues. The CDR3 sequence is CASSGLANSGHTGELFF. The CDR3 DNA reads TGTGCCAGCAGCGGCCTGGCAAACAGCGGTCACACCGGGGAGCTGTTTTTT.

This chain uses TRBV9 with TRBJ2-5; TRBD2 agrees at 10 bases. The germline gives CDR1 SGDLS, CDR2 YYNGEE. The CDR3 contains 16 residues. The J segment lost 5 bases and the V segment lost 4 bases, leaving 11 bases of the junction unmatched. Here the CDR3 reads CASSTRPSGGRETQYF. The CDR3 bases are TGTGCCAGCAGCACTAGGCCTAGCGGGGGCCGGGAGACCCAGTACTTC.

The chain has TRBV5-6 and TRBJ1-2; the D gene is possibly TRBD1 (5 bases). Trimming left V 0 bases short and J 10 bases short, with 31 bases between. This CDR3 has 19 amino acids. CDR1 is SGHDT and CDR2 is YYEEEE in the germline V gene. Here the CDR3 reads CASSLVGEWPVNGERDYTF. The CDR3 DNA reads as TGTGCCAGCAGCTTGGTAGGGGAGTGGCCCGTGAATGGGGAGCGGGACTACACCTTC.

The J gene is TRBJ2-1, the V gene TRBV6-1; the D gene is possibly TRBD1 (5 bases). Germline CDR1 and CDR2: MNHNS and SASEGT. The CDR3 runs 15 residues. With 1 base removed from V and 4 bases from J, the gap between germline ends came to 11 bases. CDR3 protein: CASSEVRTPYNEQFF. The CDR3 DNA is TGTGCCAGCAGTGAAGTTCGGACACCGTACAATGAGCAGTTCTTC.

The count of this clone is one. The chain combines TRBV4-1 with TRBJ2-1, with 7 bases aligning to TRBD1. With V trimmed by 3 bases and J by 8 bases, 1 base remained unmatched. The CDR3 covers 12 residues. Germline V gives CDR1 MGHRA, CDR2 YSYEKL. The CDR3: CASSHDRDEQFF. CDR3 sequence (DNA): TGCGCCAGCAGCCACGACAGGGATGAGCAGTTCTTC.

The chain couples TRBV11-1 to TRBJ2-5; no clear D gene. Germline CDR1 SGHAT, CDR2 FQDESV (reference sequence). The CDR3 runs 12 residues. V was pared by 1 base and J by 5 bases, with 5 bases between. The CDR3 nucleotides read TGTGCCAGCAGCTTAGTCGAGGAGACCCAGTACTTC. Its translation is CASSLVEETQYF.

The genes are TRBV5-6 and TRBJ2-1, with a possible D match to TRBD2 (7 bases). V lost 0 bases, J lost 4 bases, and 14 bases lay in between. The CDR3 has 16 residues. Germline CDR1 is SGHDT and CDR2 is YYEEEE. DNA for the CDR3: TGTGCCAGCAGCTTGGCATTGGGGGGGCGGTACAATGAGCAGTTCTTC. Translation: CASSLALGGRYNEQFF.

The rearrangement links TRBV7-9 to TRBJ1-2, with 9 positions matching TRBD1. This CDR3 contains 14 residues. Germline CDR1 SEHNR, CDR2 FQNEAQ (reference sequence). V was pared by 5 bases and J by 3 bases, with 4 bases of the junction left unmatched. CDR3 nucleotide sequence: TGTGCCAGCAGCCCGGGACAGGGCGACTATGGCTACACCTTC. Its translation: CASSPGQGDYGYTF. Based on the CDR3 plus reference TRBV7-9 and TRBJ1-2, the full variable domain is DTGVSQNPRHKITKRGQNVTFRCDPISEHNRLYWYRQTLGQGPEFLTYFQNEAQLEKSRLLSDRFSAERPKGSFSTLEIQRTEQGDSAMYLCASSPGQGDYGYTFGSGTRLTVV.

This rearrangement joins TRBV5-1 to TRBJ1-1, with 8 positions matching TRBD1. J lost 0 bases, V lost 4 bases, and 5 bases had no gene match. This CDR3 region has 15 residues. From germline, CDR1 is SGHRS and CDR2 YFSETQ. The CDR3 bases are TGCGCCAGCAGCAAGCAGGGGGCCATGAACACTGAAGCTTTCTTT. This codes for CASSKQGAMNTEAFF. The full variable domain, with the rest looked up from reference TRBV5-1 and TRBJ1-1, is KAGVTQTPRYLIKTRGQQVTLSCSPISGHRSVSWYQQTPGQGLQFLFEYFSETQRNKGNFPGRFSGRQFSNSRSEMNVSTLELGDSALYLCASSKQGAMNTEAFFGQGTRLTVV.

This clone was seen just once. The V gene is TRBV3-1 (or the pseudogene TRBV3-2), the J gene TRBJ1-3, with D unclear. The CDR3 consists of 15 residues. The germline V and J ends were trimmed by 1 base and 4 bases, with 11 bases remaining between them. The germline V gene encodes CDR1 LGHDT and CDR2 YNNKEL (reference sequence). The CDR3 bases are TGTGCCAGCAGCCAAGGCCTAGTACTGGGAAACACCATATATTTT. Residues: CASSQGLVLGNTIYF.

This rearrangement joins TRBV25-1 to TRBJ2-7; no clear D. Germline CDR1 MGHDK, CDR2 SYGVNS. CDR3 length: 10 residues. V was pared by 5 bases and J by 5 bases, with 4 bases between. The CDR3, as DNA: TGTGCCAGCAGTAATAACGAGCAGTACTTC. The encoded protein is CASSNNEQYF.

This clone has only one observation. The CDR3 DNA reads as TGTGCCAGCAGGTCAGCGGGGGCAAACACCGGGGAGCTGTTTTTT. Translated: CASRSAGANTGELFF. V usage is TRBV6-5 and J usage is TRBJ2-2; TRBD2 matches 8 bases. Germline CDR1 and CDR2: MNHEY and SVGAGI. The ends lost 6 bases at V and 2 bases at J; junction bases unmatched: 5. This CDR3 spans 15 amino acids.

The rearrangement links TRBV9 to TRBJ1-3, with D hard to call. From germline, CDR1 is SGDLS and CDR2 YYNGEE. V lost 0 bases, J lost 1 base, and 8 bases lay in between. This CDR3 has 15 residues. Here the CDR3 reads CASSVDRSSGNTIYF. CDR3 nucleotide sequence: TGTGCCAGCAGCGTAGATCGTAGTTCTGGAAACACCATATATTTT. The full variable domain, completed using reference TRBV9 and TRBJ1-3, is DSGVTQTPKHLITATGQRVTLRCSPRSGDLSVYWYQQSLDQGLQFLIQYYNGEERAKGNILERFSAQQFPDLHSELNLSSLELGDSALYFCASSVDRSSGNTIYFGEGSWLTVV.

The rearrangement uses TRBV6-5 and TRBJ1-5; D possibly corresponds to TRBD1 (5 bases). Germline CDR1 MNHEY, CDR2 SVGAGI. V lost 4 bases, J lost 5 bases, and 9 bases lay in between. CDR3 length: 13 amino acids. The CDR3 region is CASSSGGYQPQHF. The CDR3 region has the DNA TGTGCCAGCAGTTCCGGGGGATATCAGCCCCAGCATTTT.

V is TRBV4-1 and J is TRBJ2-5; 8 bases are a match to TRBD1. The germline V gene has CDR1 MGHRA and CDR2 YSYEKL. This CDR3 region has 15 residues. The ends lost 0 bases at V and 9 bases at J; junction bases unmatched: 9. The CDR3 nucleotides are TGCGCCAGCAGCCAAGAGTGGACAGGGCGAGGGTCCCAGTACTTC. As protein: CASSQEWTGRGSQYF.

In this sample, this clone turned up a few times. The chain recombines TRBV12-3 or TRBV12-4 with TRBJ1-2, with 11 bases matching TRBD1. The CDR3 length is 12 residues. Trimming cost V 6 bases and J 12 bases; bases outside gene matches: 6. The CDR3 DNA follows: TGTGCCAGCAGCTGGACAGGGGGCGAACACACCTTC. It encodes CASSWTGGEHTF.